The rows below give T cell receptor beta chains drawn from one sample of a study of cytomegalovirus exposure and HLA in healthy donors. Sequenced by immunoSEQ multiplex PCR; TCRdb stores in-frame clones only, minus some. The sample holds about 160,000 clones, approximately 74% seen once. The sequenced material came from PBMCs. The receptors derive from a woman under 40 in good health and CMV-seronegative. Both conserved end residues are part of each CDR3. Each record gives: clone size, J gene, CDR3 length, V gene, D gene, CDR3 protein, CDR3 DNA. A D gene is named only where the DNA matches it firmly. Some rows have no size entry. The others give once, few or many, or a class for an expanded clone.

once,TRBJ1-2,14,TRBV9,TRBD1,CASSVRTGDYGYTF,TGTGCCAGCAGCGTCCGGACAGGGGACTATGGCTACACCTTC
NA,TRBJ2-5,13,TRBV7-2,NA,CASSFSGQETQYF,TGTGCCAGCAGCTTTAGCGGTCAAGAGACCCAGTACTTC
NA,TRBJ1-5,13,TRBV10-2,NA,CASSESAQQPQHF,TGCGCCAGCAGTGAGTCGGCACAACAGCCCCAGCATTTT
few,TRBJ2-2,17,TRBV9,TRBD1,CASSVVRDRANTGELFF,TGTGCCAGCAGCGTAGTCAGGGACAGGGCGAACACCGGGGAGCTGTTTTTT
NA,TRBJ1-1,14,TRBV4-3,NA,CASSQESQGTEAFF,TGCGCCAGCAGCCAAGAGAGCCAGGGAACTGAAGCTTTCTTT
NA,TRBJ2-1,12,TRBV9,TRBD1,CASSVDDRGQLF,TGTGCCAGCAGCGTAGATGACAGGGGGCAACTCTTC
NA,TRBJ2-1,15,TRBV27,TRBD2,CASAGLAGLGNEQFF,TGTGCCAGCGCCGGTTTAGCGGGCCTTGGCAATGAGCAGTTCTTC
NA,TRBJ1-2,14,TRBV9,TRBD1,CASSVQGDNYGYTF,TGTGCCAGCAGCGTACAGGGGGACAACTATGGCTACACCTTC
NA,TRBJ1-1,13,TRBV28,NA,CASSSFTPVKAFF,TGTGCCAGCAGCTCTTTTACCCCAGTTAAAGCTTTCTTT
NA,TRBJ1-4,18,TRBV28,TRBD1,CASSLIGTASPTNEKLFF,TGTGCCAGCAGTTTAATAGGGACAGCGAGTCCAACTAATGAAAAACTGTTTTTT
NA,TRBJ2-2,11,TRBV7-9,NA,CASYKNGELFF,TGTGCCAGCTATAAAAACGGGGAGCTGTTTTTT
NA,TRBJ2-2,15,TRBV9,TRBD2,CASSPGGFGTGELFF,TGTGCCAGCAGCCCGGGGGGGTTCGGCACCGGGGAGCTGTTTTTT
NA,TRBJ1-2,14,TRBV5-1,TRBD1,CASSPTGDNYGYTF,TGCGCCAGCAGCCCTACAGGGGATAACTATGGCTACACCTTC
NA,TRBJ2-7,15,TRBV6-6,NA,CASSPLTGHRDEQYF,TGTGCCAGCAGTCCGTTAACGGGACACAGGGACGAGCAGTACTTC
NA,TRBJ1-2,17,TRBV4-3,TRBD1,CASSLQLKGQFNYGYTF,TGCGCCAGCAGCCTGCAACTGAAGGGACAGTTTAACTATGGCTACACCTTC
NA,TRBJ2-1,15,TRBV7-2,TRBD1,CASSLGQGAYNEQFF,TGTGCCAGCAGCCTTGGACAGGGGGCATACAATGAGCAGTTCTTC
NA,TRBJ1-2,13,TRBV11-2,NA,CASSATGNHGYTF,TGTGCCAGCAGCGCAACAGGGAACCATGGCTACACCTTC
NA,TRBJ2-2,14,TRBV19,NA,CASSIDIGTGELFF,TGTGCCAGTAGTATAGATATCGGTACCGGGGAGCTGTTTTTT
NA,TRBJ1-1,14,TRBV27,NA,CASSLLWAGAEAFF,TGTGCCAGCAGTTTATTATGGGCCGGGGCTGAAGCTTTCTTT
NA,TRBJ1-2,18,TRBV10-2,NA,CASSDKTGTSGVRGGYTF,TGCGCCAGCAGTGACAAGACCGGGACGTCAGGGGTTCGAGGAGGCTACACCTTC
few,TRBJ1-4,13,TRBV28,NA,CASSLVQDEKLFF,TGTGCCAGCAGCCTAGTACAGGACGAAAAACTGTTTTTT
NA,TRBJ2-3,15,TRBV28,TRBD2,CASSDSGRAGDTQYF,TGTGCCAGCAGTGATAGCGGGAGGGCGGGAGATACGCAGTATTTT
few,TRBJ2-5,13,TRBV7-2,NA,CASSLNSQETQYF,TGTGCCAGCAGCTTAAACAGTCAAGAGACCCAGTACTTC
NA,TRBJ2-7,17,TRBV10-3,TRBD2,CASMPGTSVSSSYEQYF,TGTGCCTCCATGCCCGGGACTAGCGTGTCGAGCTCCTACGAGCAGTACTTC
NA,TRBJ2-1,11,TRBV7-9,NA,CASSLQIWQFF,TGTGCCAGCAGCCTCCAGATCTGGCAGTTCTTC
few,TRBJ2-1,15,TRBV5-6,TRBD1,CASSQRPQGRNEQFF,TGTGCCAGCAGCCAGCGACCACAGGGGCGTAATGAGCAGTTCTTC
NA,TRBJ1-5,14,TRBV28,NA,CASSGEADSQPQHF,TGTGCCAGCAGCGGGGAGGCCGACAGCCAGCCCCAGCATTTT
NA,TRBJ1-2,13,TRBV13,NA,CASSERGGYGYTF,TGTGCCAGCAGCGAGAGAGGGGGTTATGGCTACACCTTC
few,TRBJ1-3,13,TRBV28,NA,CAVQAPSGNTIYF,TGTGCCGTGCAGGCACCCTCTGGAAACACCATATATTTT
once,TRBJ2-1,13,TRBV6-1,NA,CASRAASYNEQFF,TGTGCCAGCAGAGCTGCCTCCTACAATGAGCAGTTCTTC